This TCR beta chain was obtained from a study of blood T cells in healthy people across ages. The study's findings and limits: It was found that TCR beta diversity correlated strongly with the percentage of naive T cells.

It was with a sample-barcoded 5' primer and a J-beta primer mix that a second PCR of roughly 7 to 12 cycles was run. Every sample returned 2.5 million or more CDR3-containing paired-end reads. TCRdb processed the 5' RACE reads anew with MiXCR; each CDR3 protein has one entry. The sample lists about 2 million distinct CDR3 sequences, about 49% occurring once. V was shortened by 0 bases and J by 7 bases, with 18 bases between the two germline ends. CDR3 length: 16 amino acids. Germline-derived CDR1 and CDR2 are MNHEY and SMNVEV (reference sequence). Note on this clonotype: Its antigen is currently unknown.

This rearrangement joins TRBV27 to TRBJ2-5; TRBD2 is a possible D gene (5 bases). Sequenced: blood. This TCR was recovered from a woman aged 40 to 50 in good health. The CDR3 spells CASSLSTNSPAGTQYF. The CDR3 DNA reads TGTGCCAGCAGTTTATCGACTAACAGTCCGGCTGGGACCCAGTACTTC.